The following is a T cell receptor (beta chain) sequence with its context. As yet, its antigen is unknown. The data derive from a study of cytomegalovirus exposure and HLA in healthy donors. Study-wide background: There were approximately 85 million unique TCRs (from HLA-typed donors) in an early data release. Whole-study results and caveats: The classifier was said to identify cytomegalovirus status with high specificity and sensitivity. The likely origin of a cluster of highly shared sequence variants was a sequencing artifact. 150 to 200 TCR beta chains were listed as cytomegalovirus-associated.

This CDR3 is built from 15 residues. The V gene lost 0 bases and the J gene lost 3 bases, with 11 bases spanning the gap. Per germline, CDR1 SGDLS and CDR2 YYNGEE. Primers: 60 Vbeta forward and 13 Jbeta reverse. The protocol was immunoSEQ multiplex PCR, while the TCRdb copy is restricted to in-frame clones and leaves out a portion. The data contain around 150,000 clones, approximately 84% of them singletons. The sequenced material came from PBMCs. The rearrangement uses TRBV9 and TRBJ2-3; D ambiguous. The clonotype originates from a man in his late teens or twenties in good health and CMV-seropositive. CDR3 residues: CASSVEGAKTDTQYF. For the CDR3, the DNA is TGTGCCAGCAGCGTAGAAGGAGCGAAAACAGATACGCAGTATTTT.